This is a list of T cell receptor beta chains from one sample in a study of blood T cells in healthy people across ages. TCRdb redid the calling of the 5' RACE reads with MiXCR, one entry per CDR3 protein. The table has fewer than 950,000 distinct CDR3 sequences, 35% to 40% seen once; the top ten hold 10% to 15%. Specimen: blood. The receptors were gathered from a man aged 18-30 years in good health. CDR3s include the opening cysteine and the closing phenylalanine or tryptophan. A D gene is named only where the DNA matches it firmly. The size of a clone is reported for some rows only, either as once, few or many, or as a class for expanded clones.

clone_size: NA
d_call: TRBD2
v_call: TRBV11-2
j_call: TRBJ2-3
cdr3_aa: CASSSIWTSSDTQYF
cdr3_nt: TGTGCCAGCAGCTCAATATGGACTAGTTCAGATACGCAGTATTTT

clone_size: NA
d_call: TRBD2
v_call: TRBV7-2
j_call: TRBJ2-1
cdr3_aa: CASSLDDPSGGDNEQFF
cdr3_nt: TGTGCCAGCAGCTTAGACGACCCGAGCGGGGGGGACAATGAGCAGTTCTTC

clone_size: NA
d_call: TRBD1
v_call: TRBV6-6
j_call: TRBJ2-2
cdr3_aa: CASSYVARGKNTGELFF
cdr3_nt: TGTGCCAGCAGTTACGTTGCCAGGGGGAAGAACACCGGGGAGCTGTTTTTT

clone_size: NA
d_call: NA
v_call: TRBV30
j_call: TRBJ1-3
cdr3_aa: CAWSVPRVRVNTIYF
cdr3_nt: TGTGCCTGGAGTGTCCCCAGGGTCCGGGTAAACACCATATATTTT

clone_size: NA
d_call: NA
v_call: TRBV12-3/TRBV12-4
j_call: TRBJ1-4
cdr3_aa: CASSLAEKLFF
cdr3_nt: TGTGCCAGCAGTTTGGCAGAAAAACTGTTTTTT

clone_size: many
d_call: NA
v_call: TRBV9
j_call: TRBJ2-3
cdr3_aa: CASSVGIAYTDTQYF
cdr3_nt: TGTGCCAGCAGCGTAGGAATAGCGTACACAGATACGCAGTATTTT

clone_size: NA
d_call: NA
v_call: TRBV5-1
j_call: TRBJ2-5
cdr3_aa: CASSPTQGRDTQYF
cdr3_nt: TGCGCCAGCAGCCCGACACAGGGGCGGGATACCCAGTACTTC

clone_size: few
d_call: NA
v_call: TRBV20-1
j_call: TRBJ2-7
cdr3_aa: CSARTGLGDEQYF
cdr3_nt: TGCAGTGCAAGGACTGGCTTAGGCGACGAGCAGTACTTC

clone_size: few
d_call: TRBD2
v_call: TRBV7-8
j_call: TRBJ2-1
cdr3_aa: CASSAEAGAPNEQFF
cdr3_nt: TGTGCCAGCAGCGCGGAAGCGGGGGCTCCAAATGAGCAGTTCTTC

clone_size: NA
d_call: TRBD2
v_call: TRBV12-3/TRBV12-4
j_call: TRBJ2-3
cdr3_aa: CASSLLSGVNADTQYF
cdr3_nt: TGTGCCAGCAGTTTATTGAGCGGGGTGAATGCAGATACGCAGTATTTT

clone_size: few
d_call: NA
v_call: TRBV9
j_call: TRBJ1-4
cdr3_aa: CASSEREAANEKLFF
cdr3_nt: TGTGCCAGCAGCGAGAGAGAGGCTGCTAATGAAAAACTGTTTTTT

clone_size: NA
d_call: NA
v_call: TRBV9
j_call: TRBJ2-7
cdr3_aa: CASSAWGNEQYF
cdr3_nt: TGTGCCAGCAGCGCCTGGGGGAATGAGCAGTACTTC

clone_size: few
d_call: TRBD2
v_call: TRBV6-6
j_call: TRBJ2-5
cdr3_aa: CASSRRLAGKQETQYF
cdr3_nt: TGTGCCAGCAGTCGTCGACTAGCGGGCAAGCAAGAGACCCAGTACTTC

clone_size: NA
d_call: NA
v_call: TRBV6-5
j_call: TRBJ1-5
cdr3_aa: CASSRLANQPQHF
cdr3_nt: TGTGCCAGCAGTCGCCTGGCCAATCAGCCCCAGCATTTT

clone_size: few
d_call: TRBD2
v_call: TRBV12-3/TRBV12-4
j_call: TRBJ2-7
cdr3_aa: CASSSKFFGQRGPPYEQYF
cdr3_nt: TGTGCCAGCAGTTCTAAATTCTTCGGACAGCGGGGGCCTCCCTACGAGCAGTACTTC

clone_size: NA
d_call: NA
v_call: TRBV5-1
j_call: TRBJ2-7
cdr3_aa: CASRIGQYLDEQYF
cdr3_nt: TGCGCCAGCAGAATCGGACAGTACCTTGACGAGCAGTACTTC

clone_size: NA
d_call: NA
v_call: TRBV6-5
j_call: TRBJ2-3
cdr3_aa: CASSPTPSTFGDTQYF
cdr3_nt: TGTGCCAGCAGCCCTACTCCATCCACGTTTGGAGATACGCAGTATTTT

clone_size: few
d_call: NA
v_call: TRBV4-3
j_call: TRBJ2-7
cdr3_aa: CASSQDTDPHFIYEQYF
cdr3_nt: TGCGCCAGCAGCCAAGATACGGACCCTCATTTCATCTACGAGCAGTACTTC

clone_size: once
d_call: NA
v_call: TRBV7-2
j_call: TRBJ2-7
cdr3_aa: CASSYNTDSNEQYF
cdr3_nt: TGTGCCAGCAGCTATAATACGGACTCGAATGAGCAGTACTTC

clone_size: few
d_call: TRBD1
v_call: TRBV7-4
j_call: TRBJ1-5
cdr3_aa: CASSLGQGRVVDQPQHF
cdr3_nt: TGTGCCAGCAGCCTGGGACAGGGGAGGGTTGTGGATCAGCCCCAGCATTTT

clone_size: many
d_call: NA
v_call: TRBV4-3
j_call: TRBJ2-3
cdr3_aa: CASSQEVTALADTQYF
cdr3_nt: TGCGCCAGCAGCCAAGAGGTAACCGCGTTGGCAGATACGCAGTATTTT

clone_size: many
d_call: NA
v_call: TRBV27
j_call: TRBJ1-2
cdr3_aa: CASSLTSQGSYTF
cdr3_nt: TGTGCCAGCAGCCTTACCAGCCAGGGGAGCTACACCTTC

clone_size: NA
d_call: TRBD1
v_call: TRBV5-5
j_call: TRBJ2-3
cdr3_aa: CASSLGDRGRLDTQYF
cdr3_nt: TGTGCCAGCAGCTTGGGGGACAGGGGTAGGTTGGATACGCAGTATTTT

clone_size: NA
d_call: NA
v_call: TRBV12-3/TRBV12-4
j_call: TRBJ2-2
cdr3_aa: CASSFRGSNTGELFF
cdr3_nt: TGTGCCAGCAGTTTCCGGGGATCGAACACCGGGGAGCTGTTTTTT

clone_size: NA
d_call: TRBD1
v_call: TRBV5-1
j_call: TRBJ2-1
cdr3_aa: CASSTSLPGQGTKDEQFF
cdr3_nt: TGCGCCAGCAGCACTTCCCTCCCGGGACAGGGGACGAAAGATGAGCAGTTCTTC

clone_size: few
d_call: NA
v_call: TRBV12-3/TRBV12-4
j_call: TRBJ2-7
cdr3_aa: CASSFGTINEQYF
cdr3_nt: TGTGCCAGCAGTTTCGGAACAATCAATGAGCAGTACTTC

clone_size: NA
d_call: NA
v_call: TRBV7-2
j_call: TRBJ2-3
cdr3_aa: CASSLVGTTTDTQYF
cdr3_nt: TGTGCCAGCAGCTTAGTAGGGACCACCACAGATACGCAGTATTTT

clone_size: many
d_call: NA
v_call: TRBV12-3/TRBV12-4
j_call: TRBJ2-5
cdr3_aa: CASSRQGQTQETQYF
cdr3_nt: TGTGCCAGCAGTCGCCAAGGACAGACCCAAGAGACCCAGTACTTC

clone_size: NA
d_call: NA
v_call: TRBV3-1
j_call: TRBJ1-1
cdr3_aa: CASSQDSENTEAFF
cdr3_nt: TGTGCCAGCAGCCAAGACAGTGAGAACACTGAAGCTTTCTTT

clone_size: many
d_call: TRBD2
v_call: TRBV20-1
j_call: TRBJ2-1
cdr3_aa: CSASPTSGGGFF
cdr3_nt: TGCAGTGCTAGCCCTACTAGCGGGGGAGGGTTCTTC

clone_size: few
d_call: TRBD2
v_call: TRBV3-1
j_call: TRBJ2-4
cdr3_aa: CASSQDLLAGGTYNEQYF
cdr3_nt: TGTGCCAGCAGCCAAGATTTATTAGCGGGGGGGACCTACAATGAGCAGTACTTC

clone_size: NA
d_call: NA
v_call: TRBV20-1
j_call: TRBJ2-1
cdr3_aa: CSALLTGNEQFF
cdr3_nt: TGCAGTGCCCTCCTGACAGGCAATGAGCAGTTCTTC

clone_size: NA
d_call: NA
v_call: TRBV4-3
j_call: TRBJ1-1
cdr3_aa: CASSQEGHGQENTEAFF
cdr3_nt: TGCGCCAGCAGCCAAGAAGGTCATGGACAAGAGAACACTGAAGCTTTCTTT

clone_size: NA
d_call: TRBD1
v_call: TRBV10-3
j_call: TRBJ1-2
cdr3_aa: CAISGTGGNYGYTF
cdr3_nt: TGTGCCATCAGTGGAACAGGGGGCAACTATGGCTACACCTTC

clone_size: NA
d_call: NA
v_call: TRBV6-5
j_call: TRBJ1-1
cdr3_aa: CASSLMDLNTEAFF
cdr3_nt: TGTGCCAGCAGTCTCATGGACCTGAACACTGAAGCTTTCTTT

clone_size: NA
d_call: TRBD1
v_call: TRBV9
j_call: TRBJ1-5
cdr3_aa: CASSGGTGSNQPQHF
cdr3_nt: TGTGCCAGCAGCGGCGGGACAGGGAGCAATCAGCCCCAGCATTTT

clone_size: NA
d_call: TRBD1
v_call: TRBV6-2/TRBV6-3
j_call: TRBJ2-3
cdr3_aa: CASSYRTYRGQASTDTQYF
cdr3_nt: TGTGCCAGCAGTTACCGGACCTACAGGGGACAAGCTAGCACAGATACGCAGTATTTT

clone_size: NA
d_call: TRBD2
v_call: TRBV5-1
j_call: TRBJ2-1
cdr3_aa: CASSVGEGYNEQFF
cdr3_nt: TGCGCCAGCAGCGTTGGGGAGGGCTACAATGAGCAGTTCTTC

clone_size: NA
d_call: NA
v_call: TRBV7-2
j_call: TRBJ2-3
cdr3_aa: CASSVGGEMDTQYF
cdr3_nt: TGTGCCAGCAGCGTAGGCGGGGAGATGGATACGCAGTATTTT

clone_size: many
d_call: NA
v_call: TRBV6-5
j_call: TRBJ1-5
cdr3_aa: CASSQLLSPNQPQHF
cdr3_nt: TGTGCCAGCAGTCAACTCCTTTCCCCTAATCAGCCCCAGCATTTT

clone_size: NA
d_call: TRBD1
v_call: TRBV7-2
j_call: TRBJ2-7
cdr3_aa: CASSPWTGYEQYF
cdr3_nt: TGTGCCAGCAGCCCGTGGACAGGGTACGAGCAGTACTTC

clone_size: NA
d_call: TRBD2
v_call: TRBV7-3
j_call: TRBJ2-3
cdr3_aa: CASSPRTSGVHTDTQYF
cdr3_nt: TGTGCCAGCAGCCCCCGGACTAGCGGGGTACACACAGATACGCAGTATTTT

clone_size: NA
d_call: NA
v_call: TRBV2
j_call: TRBJ2-5
cdr3_aa: CASKELQETQYF
cdr3_nt: TGTGCCAGCAAAGAACTACAAGAGACCCAGTACTTC

clone_size: few
d_call: TRBD1
v_call: TRBV14
j_call: TRBJ1-1
cdr3_aa: CASRPGTGTEAFF
cdr3_nt: TGTGCCAGCAGGCCAGGGACAGGCACTGAAGCTTTCTTT

clone_size: few
d_call: NA
v_call: TRBV4-3
j_call: TRBJ2-7
cdr3_aa: CASSQDGGGSAYNEQYF
cdr3_nt: TGCGCCAGCAGCCAAGATGGAGGGGGGTCAGCCTACAATGAGCAGTACTTC

clone_size: NA
d_call: NA
v_call: TRBV29-1
j_call: TRBJ2-5
cdr3_aa: CSVEKPRRGGTQYF
cdr3_nt: TGCAGCGTTGAAAAACCCCGACGGGGTGGGACCCAGTACTTC

clone_size: NA
d_call: NA
v_call: TRBV5-1
j_call: TRBJ1-1
cdr3_aa: CASSPEQGRTEAFF
cdr3_nt: TGCGCCAGCAGCCCCGAGCAGGGGAGGACTGAAGCTTTCTTT

clone_size: once
d_call: TRBD2
v_call: TRBV4-3
j_call: TRBJ2-7
cdr3_aa: CASSQVWLAASYNEQYF
cdr3_nt: TGCGCCAGCAGCCAAGTTTGGCTAGCGGCCTCCTACAATGAGCAGTACTTC

clone_size: NA
d_call: TRBD1
v_call: TRBV5-1
j_call: TRBJ2-7
cdr3_aa: CASSFQGGTYEQYF
cdr3_nt: TGCGCCAGCAGCTTTCAAGGGGGCACCTACGAGCAGTACTTC

clone_size: few
d_call: NA
v_call: TRBV20-1
j_call: TRBJ1-2
cdr3_aa: CSVSGGSGRYGYTF
cdr3_nt: TGCAGTGTATCGGGGGGCTCAGGCCGCTATGGCTACACCTTC

clone_size: many
d_call: NA
v_call: TRBV3-1
j_call: TRBJ1-2
cdr3_aa: CASSQGPLGYTF
cdr3_nt: TGTGCCAGCAGCCAGGGACCCTTAGGCTACACCTTC

clone_size: NA
d_call: NA
v_call: TRBV5-1
j_call: TRBJ1-1
cdr3_aa: CASSLDGIAFF
cdr3_nt: TGCGCCAGCAGCTTGGATGGTATTGCTTTCTTT

clone_size: many
d_call: TRBD2
v_call: TRBV4-3
j_call: TRBJ2-1
cdr3_aa: CASSPDGGGHYNEQFF
cdr3_nt: TGCGCCAGCAGCCCCGACGGGGGGGGCCACTACAATGAGCAGTTCTTC

clone_size: few
d_call: NA
v_call: TRBV4-3
j_call: TRBJ2-3
cdr3_aa: CASSQDGGESGDTQYF
cdr3_nt: TGCGCCAGCAGCCAAGATGGCGGGGAATCTGGGGATACGCAGTATTTT

clone_size: NA
d_call: NA
v_call: TRBV12-3/TRBV12-4
j_call: TRBJ1-6
cdr3_aa: CASRKRTGNSPPHF
cdr3_nt: TGTGCCAGCAGGAAAAGGACGGGAAATTCACCCCCCCACTTT

clone_size: many
d_call: NA
v_call: TRBV30
j_call: TRBJ1-5
cdr3_aa: CAWAGYCPGHSNQPQHF
cdr3_nt: TGTGCCTGGGCCGGGTATTGCCCGGGGCATAGCAATCAGCCCCAGCATTTT

clone_size: NA
d_call: TRBD1
v_call: TRBV12-3/TRBV12-4
j_call: TRBJ1-5
cdr3_aa: CASRLTGSGSNQPQHF
cdr3_nt: TGTGCCAGCAGATTGACAGGGTCGGGAAGCAATCAGCCCCAGCATTTT

clone_size: NA
d_call: NA
v_call: TRBV15
j_call: TRBJ2-7
cdr3_aa: CATRESRSSYNEQYF
cdr3_nt: TGTGCCACCCGGGAAAGTAGGAGCTCCTACAATGAGCAGTACTTC

clone_size: once
d_call: NA
v_call: TRBV20-1
j_call: TRBJ1-1
cdr3_aa: CSAKTLDGNTEAFF
cdr3_nt: TGCAGTGCTAAAACCCTTGACGGGAACACTGAAGCTTTCTTT

clone_size: NA
d_call: NA
v_call: TRBV18
j_call: TRBJ1-1
cdr3_aa: CASSPQEDLNTEAFF
cdr3_nt: TGTGCCAGCTCACCACAAGAGGACTTGAACACTGAAGCTTTCTTT